The table lists the clone carrying this TCR beta chain with a few counts. Each PCR reaction had synthetic TCR analog templates spiked into it. Produced via immunoSEQ multiplex PCR; TCRdb's table is partial and in-frame only. Of 40,000 to 55,000 clones in the sample, 88% were seen once. The source of the sample is a study of PD-L1 blockade in urothelial cancer. Study-wide background: The patients first took atezolizumab around 2014, receiving 1,200 mg intravenously every 3 weeks. At 6 weeks and at 3 weeks (second dose) after treatment start, blood was analyzed. Male sex and bladder-origin urothelial cancer were recorded for about 90% of the roughly 29 patients.

The time point was: peripheral blood 6 weeks after treatment start. V gave up 2 bases and J gave up 4 bases; unmatched junction bases: 5. Germline CDR1 and CDR2: SGHTA and FQGNSA. The CDR3 spans 16 residues. This TCR was sampled from a man in his sixties with urothelial cancer. Sequencing was performed on PBMCs, taken around atezolizumab (anti-PD-L1) treatment. This sequence joins TRBV7-2 and TRBJ1-5; 10 bases are shared with TRBD1. The CDR3 sequence: CASSLLGQGINQPQHF. As DNA, the CDR3 is TGTGCCAGCAGCTTACTGGGACAGGGGATAAATCAGCCCCAGCATTTT.